This paragraph reports one T cell receptor (beta chain). Its cognate antigen has yet to be identified. No base qualities exist here, and no much larger clone lies one base off it. The CDR3 contains 14 residues, cysteine and phenylalanine counted. Only the CDR3 portion is preserved as DNA: 42 bases, with reading frame beginning at the first base. Trimmed from V: 7 bases; trimmed from J: 8 bases; junction bases lacking a gene match: 13. The germline V gene sets CDR1 to MDHEN and CDR2 to SYDVKM. Healthy HIV-negative adults with no recently reported acute infections or vaccinations were included as donors. Only Caucasian adults living in Nashville, Tennessee, USA were represented among the donors. Magnetic negative selection was used to enrich CD4+ T cells, after which naive cells were positively selected on CD45RA and the negative fraction became the memory subset. After blood collection by leukapheresis, PBMCs were isolated using Ficoll-Histopaque density gradient centrifugation and then cryopreserved in the vapor phase of liquid nitrogen. Analytical flow cytometry was used to check the purity and quantity of every magnetically sorted T cell population. Genomic DNA was isolated from each sorted fraction and quantified by UV absorbance on a Nanodrop 2000c.

Using the deep immunoSEQ assay, multiplex PCR amplified TCR CDR3 regions from genomic DNA. For each cell subset, the extracted genomic DNA was distributed evenly across all wells of several immunoSEQ 96-well plates, and each plate served as one replicate. Each replicate PCR for sorted subsets received approximately 200 ng genomic DNA, equal to 30,000 or so T cell genomes. The purified libraries were quantified using a Qubit 3.0 fluorometer, sized with a Bioanalyzer 2100, and then quantified again using the KAPA Library Quantification kit. Every immunoSEQ 96-well plate was sequenced on a separate single-read 150-cycle Illumina NextSeq 550 flow cell. The authors' analysis ran thus. Because the immunoSEQ output held only junctional sequences and lacked quality scores, the filtering could not match the filtering applied to full-length reads. Sequences were annotated with PyIR, a Python wrapper for IgBLAST v1.9, and V/J genes and CDR3 were assigned using IMGT germline references. Any read was removed if the V/J assignment was weak (E-value above 1e-6), the CDR3 was missing, or the read contained stop codons, out-of-frame junctions, or ambiguous translated residues. V3J clonotypes were defined by identical inferred V gene, J gene, and CDR3 amino acid sequence. Percentage overlap between repertoires was calculated by dividing the number of shared unique clonotypes by the size of the smaller repertoire. RTK rarefaction, the Chao1 estimator, and Recon v2.1 estimates of unobserved clonotypes were used to assess repertoire richness. Generation probabilities for all TCRbeta clonotypes obtained by the gDNA method from four donors were computed using OLGA. The table was pulled from immuneACCESS by TCRdb, which kept in-frame rearrangements only. Such tables lose some clones; where checked, under half of the loss comes from unresolved V genes, and the rest has no known cause. That table gives V, J and clone size, and the DNA gave D and trimming. This sample lists a few million clones; roughly 92% were detected once. The ten largest clones add up to about 0.13% of the sample.

The data belong to a study of shared clonotypes between healthy human individuals (dated by TCRdb to about 2020). About the investigation overall: A few men and two women, aged 18 to 49 years, made up the cohort. For each donor, CD4 naive and CD4 memory were each given three plates, CD8 naive was given two plates, and CD8 memory was given one plate. The study deeply sequenced blood TCR repertoires of about five healthy adults to estimate repertoire size and the extent of clonotype sharing between individuals. To increase sequencing depth and limit assay-specific biases, different laboratories used diverse techniques to prepare libraries and sequence TCR repertoires. Per donor, leukapheresis produced somewhere between about 0.8 and 9 billion PBMCs.

General conclusions and limits of the study: Compared with non-shared clonotypes, clonotypes shared by all four sorted-subset donors had higher generation probabilities. Because the study included a small number of donors, the genetic and exposure-history diversity represented was limited. Across four donors, approximately 4.6% of naive CD4, 3.5% of naive CD8, about 2% of memory CD4, and 0.4% to 0.45% of memory CD8 clonotypes were shared. Only blood was sampled, and tissue TCR repertoires likely differ from those in blood. Estimated clonotype richness was generally larger for naive than for memory subsets. Pairwise subsampling led to the expectation that sequencing depth would affect the degree of clonotype sharing among donors. Rarefaction of sorted-subset datasets indicated incomplete sequencing despite the large sequencing depth.

This chain is built from TRBV28 and TRBJ1-2, with 7 bases in between that match TRBD1. Sequenced input: naive CD4+ T cells sorted from blood. What this sample's cell subset or site label stands for: CD45RA+ positively selected. The TCR comes from a man aged 18 to 35 in good health. The encoded CDR3 is CASTITGVPRGYTF. The DNA sequence is TGTGCCAGCACCATTACAGGGGTCCCCCGGGGCTACACCTTC.